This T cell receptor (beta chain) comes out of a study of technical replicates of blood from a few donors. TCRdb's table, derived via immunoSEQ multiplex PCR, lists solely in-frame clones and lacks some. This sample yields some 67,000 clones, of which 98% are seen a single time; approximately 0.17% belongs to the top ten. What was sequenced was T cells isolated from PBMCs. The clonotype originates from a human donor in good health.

This CDR3 is CASSTTGYPSGANVLTF. CDR3 nucleotides: TGTGCCAGCAGTACGACAGGGTATCCGTCTGGGGCCAACGTCCTGACTTTC. J is TRBJ2-6 and V is TRBV28; TRBD1 agrees at 7 bases. This CDR3 spans 17 amino acids. CDR1 is MDHEN and CDR2 is SYDVKM in the germline V gene. V lost 5 bases to trimming and J lost 1 base; unmatched junction nucleotides: 8.